The subject of this entry is one T cell receptor beta chain. Its antigen is not yet known. Base qualities are not at hand, and no much larger clone is one base apart. The donors were healthy, HIV-negative adults who had no recently reported acute infections or vaccinations. Every donor was a Caucasian adult residing in Nashville, Tennessee, USA. CD4+ T cells were enriched through magnetic negative selection, after which naive cells were positively selected on CD45RA and the remaining negative fraction served as the memory subset. Blood was collected by leukapheresis, and PBMCs were isolated by Ficoll-Histopaque density gradient centrifugation and then cryopreserved in liquid nitrogen vapor phase. Analytical flow cytometry was used to check the purity and quantity of every magnetically sorted T cell population. From each sorted fraction, genomic DNA was isolated and quantified by UV absorbance on a Nanodrop 2000c.

At the junction V is shortened by 8 bases and J by 4 bases; bases outside the gene matches: 8. The CDR1 and CDR2 encoded by the germline V gene are MDHEN and SYDVKM. The CDR3 spans 14 residues, from the cysteine through the phenylalanine. Just CDR3 DNA is preserved here, 42 bases in frame from base 1. These data belong to a study of shared clonotypes between healthy human individuals (dated by TCRdb to between 2020 and 2021). At the level of the whole study: The cohort comprised a couple of women and a few men aged 18 to 49 years. Per donor, three plates each were used for CD4 naive and CD4 memory, two for CD8 naive, and one for CD8 memory. The study deeply sequenced blood TCR repertoires of about five healthy adults to estimate repertoire size and the extent of clonotype sharing between individuals. To increase sequencing depth and limit assay-specific biases, TCR repertoire library preparation and sequencing were carried out by different laboratories using diverse techniques. Between about 0.85 and 10 billion PBMCs per donor were obtained by leukapheresis. Here is what the overall study found, with its caveats: Higher generation probabilities were observed for clonotypes shared by all four sorted-subset donors than for non-shared clonotypes. Naive subsets generally had larger estimated clonotype richness than memory subsets did. Approximately 4.8% of naive CD4, 3.5% of naive CD8, approximately 2.2% of memory CD4, and 0.4% of memory CD8 clonotypes were shared across several donors. Rarefaction of sorted-subset datasets indicated incomplete sequencing despite the large sequencing depth. Sampling was restricted to blood, and TCR repertoires in tissue are likely to differ from TCR repertoires in blood. The small number of donors limited the genetic and exposure-history diversity represented. Pairwise subsampling indicated that sequencing depth was expected to affect the degree of clonotype sharing among donors.

Using the deep immunoSEQ assay, multiplex PCR amplified TCR CDR3 regions from genomic DNA. For each cell subset, the extracted genomic DNA was distributed evenly across all wells of several immunoSEQ 96-well plates, and each plate served as one replicate. For sorted subsets, each replicate PCR was loaded with approximately 200 ng genomic DNA, equivalent to 30,000 or so T cell genomes. The purified libraries were quantified using a Qubit 3.0 fluorometer, sized with a Bioanalyzer 2100, and then quantified again using the KAPA Library Quantification kit. Every immunoSEQ 96-well plate was sequenced on a separate single-read 150-cycle Illumina NextSeq 550 flow cell. As for how the authors treated the data: The immunoSEQ output contained only junctional sequences without quality scores, so filtering could not match that applied to full-length reads. To assign V/J genes and CDR3, sequences were annotated using PyIR, a Python wrapper for IgBLAST v1.9, with IMGT germline references. Any read was removed if the V/J assignment was weak (E-value above 1e-6), the CDR3 was missing, or the read contained stop codons, out-of-frame junctions, or ambiguous translated residues. V3J clonotypes were defined by identical inferred V gene, J gene, and CDR3 amino acid sequence. The percentage overlap between two repertoires was calculated by dividing the number of shared unique clonotypes by the size of the smaller repertoire. Repertoire richness was assessed with RTK rarefaction, the Chao1 estimator, and Recon v2.1 estimates of unobserved clonotypes. OLGA was used to compute generation probabilities for all TCRbeta clonotypes that the gDNA method yielded from a handful of donors. As stored in TCRdb, this immuneACCESS dataset retains in-frame rearrangements with V and J assigned. A fraction of the clones does not appear; measured against another copy, unresolved V genes explain less than half of the discrepancy, and the remainder lacks a known reason. That table supplies the V and J calls and clone size; D and trimming were determined from the DNA. Here the sample has about 990,000 clones; more than 75% occur a single time. 0.5% to 0.65% of the sample lies in the top ten.

The sequence is built from TRBV28 and TRBJ1-2, with TRBD1 identical over 9 junction bases. This clonotype originated in a man younger than 35 in good health. Some clones in this sample may be carry-over from other donors' samples. Sequenced material: memory CD4+ T cells from PBMCs. Reading the label with the study, this specimen's cell subset or site is: CD45RA-negative fraction. The DNA sequence follows: TGTGCCAGCGAGGGACAGGGACAGCTCTATGGCTACACCTTC. It is translated as CASEGQGQLYGYTF.